The 3 T cell receptor beta chains given below trace back to one sample, sequenced in a study of blood T cell repertoires in COVID-19. Only in-frame clones appear in the TCRdb table, and some are missing; sequencing was by immunoSEQ multiplex PCR. The profile shows 300,000 to 350,000 clones, roughly 90% of them singletons. The sequenced sample consisted of peripheral blood. The source of these receptors is a man in his late teens or twenties with active or convalescent COVID-19.

This clone was recorded once. V is TRBV11-2 and J is TRBJ2-2; tentative D call: TRBD1 (6 bases). CDR3 length equals 15 residues. The V end was cut by 3 bases, the J end by 1 base, with 9 bases between. From germline, CDR1 is SGHAT and CDR2 FQNNGV. This chain's CDR3 is CASSLGTLNTGELFF. The CDR3 DNA sequence: TGTGCCAGCAGCTTGGGGACATTGAACACCGGGGAGCTGTTTTTT.

This sequence joins TRBV18 and TRBJ1-1; unclear D gene. Looked up from germline, CDR1 is KGHSH and CDR2 is LQKENI. Trimming removed 1 base from V and 0 bases from J, with 12 bases in between. The CDR3 sequence is 16 residues long. This CDR3 reads CASSPRRSSLNTEAFF. The CDR3 coding sequence is TGTGCCAGCTCACCACGGAGGTCCAGTCTGAACACTGAAGCTTTCTTT.

The chain uses TRBV3-1 (or the pseudogene TRBV3-2) and TRBJ1-2; TRBD1 might be the D (5 bases). Germline lookup yields CDR1 LGHDT and CDR2 YNNKEL (reference sequence). The CDR3 length is 14 residues. Trimming removed 5 bases at V and 2 bases at J, with 12 bases between. CDR3 DNA sequence: TGTGCCAGCAGCGCGGGACGGCTAAACTATGGCTACACCTTC. Protein: CASSAGRLNYGYTF.